Sequencing of this TCR beta chain was carried out in a study of monozygotic twins with inflammatory bowel disease. Every single donor had an approximately 2.3 ml blood sample drawn. Total RNA isolation used whole blood (no T cell sorting was performed). The CDR3 covers 16 residues. Germline V lookup: CDR1 LGHNA, CDR2 YNFKEQ. TCR libraries each used about 4,000 ng of total RNA. Generation of cDNA took place in eight separate reactions per sample. After re-calling the 5' RACE reads, TCRdb lists one entry per CDR3 protein, DNA absent. This sample's clone table lists more than 350,000 distinct CDR3 sequences.

The receptor was isolated from a human donor with ulcerative colitis or Crohn's disease, or a healthy co-twin of an affected twin (not recorded which). Sequenced sample: blood. The chain carries TRBV4-2 and TRBJ1-4. The CDR3 loop reads CASSQVAGTMDEKLFF.